Listed below are T cell receptor beta chains from one sample, sequenced in a study of T cells in Graves' hyperthyroidism and ophthalmopathy. MiXCR was run by TCRdb on the multiplex PCR reads, yielding one entry per CDR3 protein. The sample carries hundreds of thousands of distinct CDR3 sequences, approximately 36% recorded once. The specimen was blood. The source of these receptors is a middle-aged woman with Graves' hyperthyroidism. Both conserved end residues are part of each CDR3. D genes are given only for firm matches. Clone size, where shown, is once, few, many, or a class for clones that have expanded.

cdr3_aa: CASSLTGLTNEKLFF
cdr3_nt: TGTGCCAGCAGCTTAACCGGACTGACTAATGAAAAACTGTTTTTT
d_call: NA
clone_size: few
v_call: TRBV7-9
j_call: TRBJ1-4

cdr3_aa: CASSTGVFQPQHF
cdr3_nt: TGTGCCAGCAGTACAGGGGTCTTCCAGCCCCAGCATTTT
d_call: TRBD1
clone_size: few
v_call: TRBV6-6
j_call: TRBJ1-5

cdr3_aa: CASTNMGYWGLETEAFF
cdr3_nt: TGTGCCAGTACCAATATGGGATATTGGGGTTTGGAGACTGAAGCTTTCTTT
d_call: NA
clone_size: many
v_call: TRBV19
j_call: TRBJ1-1

cdr3_aa: CASSVEESGTEAFF
cdr3_nt: TGTGCCAGCAGTGTGGAGGAATCGGGCACTGAAGCTTTCTTT
d_call: NA
clone_size: many
v_call: TRBV6-5
j_call: TRBJ1-1

cdr3_aa: CASSGPLGGPGEQYF
cdr3_nt: TGTGCCAGCAGCGGCCCGTTGGGGGGGCCGGGCGAGCAGTACTTC
d_call: NA
clone_size: NA
v_call: TRBV9
j_call: TRBJ2-7

cdr3_aa: CSAFFTGEYTEQYF
cdr3_nt: TGCAGTGCTTTCTTCACGGGGGAGTACACCGAGCAGTACTTC
d_call: NA
clone_size: many
v_call: TRBV20-1
j_call: TRBJ2-7

cdr3_aa: CASSLGYRGKSTDTQYF
cdr3_nt: TGCGCCAGCAGCTTGGGATACAGGGGGAAGAGCACAGATACGCAGTATTTT
d_call: TRBD1
clone_size: NA
v_call: TRBV5-1
j_call: TRBJ2-3

cdr3_aa: CASSVMTNEQYF
cdr3_nt: TGTGCCAGCAGCGTAATGACCAACGAGCAGTACTTC
d_call: NA
clone_size: many
v_call: TRBV9
j_call: TRBJ2-7

cdr3_aa: CASSVGRKDQPQHF
cdr3_nt: TGTGCCAGCAGCGTAGGCAGGAAAGATCAGCCCCAGCATTTT
d_call: NA
clone_size: many
v_call: TRBV9
j_call: TRBJ1-5

cdr3_aa: CATSDQDSDSNQPQHF
cdr3_nt: TGTGCCACCAGTGACCAGGACAGTGATAGCAATCAGCCCCAGCATTTT
d_call: NA
clone_size: many
v_call: TRBV24-1
j_call: TRBJ1-5

cdr3_aa: CASSQTGFETQYF
cdr3_nt: TGCGCCAGCAGCCAAACTGGTTTCGAGACCCAGTACTTC
d_call: NA
clone_size: NA
v_call: TRBV4-3
j_call: TRBJ2-5

cdr3_aa: CASSLLLTGVNSPLHF
cdr3_nt: TGTGCCAGCAGCTTATTGCTGACAGGGGTAAATTCACCCCTCCACTTT
d_call: TRBD1
clone_size: NA
v_call: TRBV11-1
j_call: TRBJ1-6

cdr3_aa: CASSLTGTAQETQYF
cdr3_nt: TGTGCCAGCAGCTTGACCGGGACTGCCCAAGAGACCCAGTACTTC
d_call: NA
clone_size: many
v_call: TRBV7-4
j_call: TRBJ2-5

cdr3_aa: CASSGGSWTVTNSPLHF
cdr3_nt: TGTGCCAGCAGCGGGGGGTCCTGGACAGTAACTAATTCACCCCTCCACTTT
d_call: NA
clone_size: NA
v_call: TRBV7-2
j_call: TRBJ1-6

cdr3_aa: CASSLGQGSGYTF
cdr3_nt: TGTGCCAGCAGCTTAGGACAGGGGAGCGGCTACACCTTC
d_call: TRBD1
clone_size: many
v_call: TRBV7-9
j_call: TRBJ1-2

cdr3_aa: CASSLATGWDGYTF
cdr3_nt: TGTGCCAGCAGCTTAGCGACAGGGTGGGATGGCTACACCTTC
d_call: TRBD1
clone_size: many
v_call: TRBV7-9
j_call: TRBJ1-2

cdr3_aa: CASSPAGAPLHF
cdr3_nt: TGTGCCAGCAGCCCGGCCGGGGCACCCCTCCACTTT
d_call: NA
clone_size: few
v_call: TRBV7-6
j_call: TRBJ1-6

cdr3_aa: CASSIGRGDSYPNTEAFF
cdr3_nt: TGTGCCAGTAGTATTGGCCGGGGGGACAGCTATCCTAACACTGAAGCTTTCTTT
d_call: TRBD1
clone_size: few
v_call: TRBV19
j_call: TRBJ1-1

cdr3_aa: CSARDQESNSNQPQHF
cdr3_nt: TGCAGTGCTAGAGATCAAGAGAGCAATAGCAATCAGCCCCAGCATTTT
d_call: NA
clone_size: NA
v_call: TRBV20-1
j_call: TRBJ1-5

cdr3_aa: CAIRRDGELFF
cdr3_nt: TGTGCCATCAGAAGAGACGGGGAGCTGTTTTTT
d_call: NA
clone_size: many
v_call: TRBV10-3
j_call: TRBJ2-2

cdr3_aa: CASSLTQKGYSHTF
cdr3_nt: TGTGCCAGCAGCTTAACCCAGAAAGGCTATAGCCACACCTTC
d_call: NA
clone_size: NA
v_call: TRBV7-2
j_call: TRBJ1-2

cdr3_aa: CASSLEGSSGNTIYF
cdr3_nt: TGTGCCAGCAGCTTGGAGGGTTCTTCTGGAAACACCATATATTTT
d_call: NA
clone_size: many
v_call: TRBV7-9
j_call: TRBJ1-3

cdr3_aa: CASKGGQGLGGYTF
cdr3_nt: TGTGCCAGCAAGGGGGGACAGGGTTTGGGTGGCTACACCTTC
d_call: TRBD1
clone_size: NA
v_call: TRBV2
j_call: TRBJ1-2

cdr3_aa: CATSRAGAEQYF
cdr3_nt: TGTGCCACCAGCAGAGCTGGCGCCGAGCAGTACTTC
d_call: NA
clone_size: NA
v_call: TRBV15
j_call: TRBJ2-7

cdr3_aa: CASSFAGTSYEQYF
cdr3_nt: TGTGCCAGCAGTTTCGCCGGGACTAGCTACGAGCAGTACTTC
d_call: TRBD2
clone_size: few
v_call: TRBV6-5
j_call: TRBJ2-7

cdr3_aa: CASRYLVYTEAFF
cdr3_nt: TGTGCCAGCAGGTATCTGGTCTACACTGAAGCTTTCTTT
d_call: NA
clone_size: NA
v_call: TRBV6-2/TRBV6-3
j_call: TRBJ1-1

cdr3_aa: CAISEKVDTYGYTF
cdr3_nt: TGTGCCATCAGTGAGAAAGTGGACACCTATGGCTACACCTTC
d_call: NA
clone_size: NA
v_call: TRBV10-3
j_call: TRBJ1-2

cdr3_aa: CASSQVQGDGYTF
cdr3_nt: TGCGCCAGCAGCCAAGTTCAAGGGGATGGCTACACCTTC
d_call: NA
clone_size: few
v_call: TRBV4-1
j_call: TRBJ1-2

cdr3_aa: CASSYSRVRYTF
cdr3_nt: TGTGCCAGCAGTTACTCCAGGGTTCGCTACACCTTC
d_call: NA
clone_size: NA
v_call: TRBV6-5
j_call: TRBJ1-2

cdr3_aa: CASSSPSQGSNTETFF
cdr3_nt: TGTGCCAGCAGTTCTCCGAGCCAGGGGAGCAACACTGAAACTTTCTTT
d_call: NA
clone_size: NA
v_call: TRBV7-2
j_call: TRBJ1-1

cdr3_aa: CASGQVGGDQVLHF
cdr3_nt: TGCGCCAGCGGCCAAGTAGGGGGTGATCAGGTCCTCCACTTT
d_call: NA
clone_size: NA
v_call: TRBV7-2
j_call: TRBJ1-6

cdr3_aa: CASSFRRAVGNTIYF
cdr3_nt: TGTGCCAGCAGTTTCCGGAGGGCTGTTGGAAACACCATATATTTT
d_call: NA
clone_size: NA
v_call: TRBV6-5
j_call: TRBJ1-3

cdr3_aa: CASSLGRQGMNTEALF
cdr3_nt: TGTGCCAGCAGTTTAGGGAGACAGGGGATGAACACTGAAGCTCTCTTT
d_call: TRBD1
clone_size: NA
v_call: TRBV12-3/TRBV12-4
j_call: TRBJ1-1

cdr3_aa: CASSYPGGSYNSPLHF
cdr3_nt: TGTGCCAGCAGCTACCCAGGGGGTTCCTATAATTCACCCCTCCACTTT
d_call: TRBD1
clone_size: NA
v_call: TRBV7-2
j_call: TRBJ1-6

cdr3_aa: CASSPSWGTEAFF
cdr3_nt: TGTGCCAGTAGTCCCAGTTGGGGGACTGAAGCTTTCTTT
d_call: NA
clone_size: few
v_call: TRBV19
j_call: TRBJ1-1

cdr3_aa: CAWSSQEDQPQHF
cdr3_nt: TGTGCCTGGAGTTCCCAGGAGGATCAGCCCCAGCATTTT
d_call: NA
clone_size: NA
v_call: TRBV30
j_call: TRBJ1-5

cdr3_aa: CASSLVFSGDGETQYF
cdr3_nt: TGTGCCAGCAGCTTAGTTTTTAGCGGGGATGGGGAGACCCAGTACTTC
d_call: TRBD2
clone_size: NA
v_call: TRBV7-2
j_call: TRBJ2-5

cdr3_aa: CASSPPGQGLSGELFF
cdr3_nt: TGTGCCAGCAGCCCACCGGGACAGGGGCTGTCCGGGGAGCTGTTTTTT
d_call: TRBD1
clone_size: NA
v_call: TRBV7-9
j_call: TRBJ2-2

cdr3_aa: CASSYSANEETQYF
cdr3_nt: TGTGCCAGCAGTTACTCCGCGAACGAGGAGACCCAGTACTTC
d_call: NA
clone_size: few
v_call: TRBV6-6
j_call: TRBJ2-5

cdr3_aa: CSAREEGAFGNTIYF
cdr3_nt: TGCAGTGCTAGAGAAGAGGGGGCGTTTGGAAACACCATATATTTT
d_call: TRBD1
clone_size: NA
v_call: TRBV20-1
j_call: TRBJ1-3

cdr3_aa: CATSRHGTQYF
cdr3_nt: TGTGCCACCAGCCGACACGGGACGCAGTATTTT
d_call: NA
clone_size: NA
v_call: TRBV24-1
j_call: TRBJ2-3

cdr3_aa: CASSEGASQPQHF
cdr3_nt: TGTGCCAGCAGTGAGGGGGCGTCTCAGCCCCAGCATTTT
d_call: NA
clone_size: NA
v_call: TRBV2
j_call: TRBJ1-5

cdr3_aa: CASSLYPLAGARETQYF
cdr3_nt: TGTGCCAGCAGTTTGTACCCCTTAGCGGGAGCTCGGGAGACCCAGTACTTC
d_call: TRBD2
clone_size: few
v_call: TRBV7-2
j_call: TRBJ2-5

cdr3_aa: CAISDSTRRANVLTF
cdr3_nt: TGTGCCATCAGTGACTCCACTCGCAGGGCCAACGTCCTGACTTTC
d_call: NA
clone_size: NA
v_call: TRBV10-3
j_call: TRBJ2-6

cdr3_aa: CASSYGRAMNTEAFF
cdr3_nt: TGTGCCAGCAGTTACGGTCGGGCCATGAACACTGAAGCTTTCTTT
d_call: NA
clone_size: few
v_call: TRBV10-3
j_call: TRBJ1-1

cdr3_aa: CASSQDRDRGYGYTF
cdr3_nt: TGCGCCAGCAGCCAAGATAGGGACAGGGGCTATGGCTACACCTTC
d_call: TRBD1
clone_size: many
v_call: TRBV4-3
j_call: TRBJ1-2

cdr3_aa: CASSLRGGGETRYF
cdr3_nt: TGTGCCAGCAGTTTGCGCGGGGGCGGGGAGACCCGGTACTTC
d_call: NA
clone_size: once
v_call: TRBV12-3/TRBV12-4
j_call: TRBJ2-5

cdr3_aa: CSPTGTSYEQYF
cdr3_nt: TGCAGTCCCACCGGGACATCCTACGAGCAGTACTTC
d_call: NA
clone_size: NA
v_call: TRBV29-1
j_call: TRBJ2-7